This section outlines one T cell receptor beta chain sequence together with its context. This specimen comes from a study of blood T cell repertoires in COVID-19. Study as a whole: Samples came from the United States, Italy and Spain, spanning acute and convalescent COVID-19.

Sequencing was performed with immunoSEQ multiplex PCR; in TCRdb, only in-frame clones are kept and a portion is missing. The data show 210,000 or so clones, roughly nine tenths seen once. The CDR3 sequence is 14 residues long. Germline CDR1 SGHAT, CDR2 FQNNGV. V trimming: 0 bases; J trimming: 9 bases; junction bases outside the gene matches: 6. The chain combines TRBV11-2 with TRBJ2-7, with 9 bases aligning to TRBD2. This clonotype was sampled from a man aged 35 to 55 with acute or convalescent COVID-19. The sequenced material came from peripheral blood. The CDR3 protein is CASSLERGTSRQYF. The CDR3 bases are TGTGCCAGCAGCTTAGAACGAGGGACTAGCCGGCAGTACTTC. The whole variable domain, filled in from reference TRBV11-2 and TRBJ2-7, reads EAGVAQSPRYKIIEKRQSVAFWCNPISGHATLYWYQQILGQGPKLLIQFQNNGVVDDSQLPKDRFSAERLKGVDSTLKIQPAKLEDSAVYLCASSLERGTSRQYFGPGTRLTVT.